The source of this T cell receptor (beta chain) is a study of blood T cells in healthy people across ages. Study-level results: Samples with more naive T cells showed higher observed beta diversity.

V lost 5 bases and J lost 8; bases outside the gene matches: 20. This CDR3 spans 18 amino acids. Germline CDR1 is DFQATT and CDR2 is SNEGSKA (reference sequence). At least 5 micrograms of total RNA were extracted per sample. As concerns this clonotype: Its antigen is unidentified.

Through a sample-barcoded 5' primer and a J-beta primer mix, a second PCR was run for roughly 7 to 12 cycles. TCRdb processed the 5' RACE reads anew with MiXCR; each CDR3 protein has one entry. Seen here are around 500,000 distinct CDR3 sequences, about 29% observed once, and the top ten hold about 3.9%. These records were also assigned to another study, of T cells of mothers and their children. That source notes: The study sampled three healthy Caucasian mothers and their six children.

Sequences were obtained from blood. The TCR was taken from a boy younger than 10 in good health. This chain connects TRBV20-1 to TRBJ1-6; 8 bases line up with TRBD1. The CDR3 coding sequence is TGCAGTGCTCCCCAGGGACAGGACAACAGCCGGTTGGATTCACCCCTCCACTTT. Translated: CSAPQGQDNSRLDSPLHF.